One and the same sample provided the 29 T cell receptor beta chains below, sequenced in a study of CD8 T cells in ankylosing spondylitis. Study results and caveats: Ankylosing spondylitis blood appeared to be characterized by a TCR beta motif of eight highly homologous variants.

No antigens are known for them. MiXCR, run by TCRdb on the 5' RACE reads, gives a single entry per CDR3 protein. Here the sample spans about 800,000 distinct CDR3 sequences, about an eighth being singletons. Sample: blood, either unsorted or a sorted T cell fraction (not recorded which). These receptors were taken from a male donor with ankylosing spondylitis.

The J gene is TRBJ1-2, the V gene TRBV20-1; 9 positions match TRBD1. This CDR3 contains 12 residues. V lost 3 bases to trimming and J lost 9 bases; unmatched junction nucleotides: 5. CDR1 is DFQATT and CDR2 is SNEGSKA in the germline V gene (reference sequence). This CDR3 reads CSASKQGASYTF. CDR3 sequence (DNA): TGCAGTGCTAGTAAACAGGGGGCAAGCTACACCTTC.

V usage is TRBV20-1 and J usage is TRBJ2-7; D is undetermined. The CDR3 is 13 amino acids. The V end was cut by 3 bases, the J end by 0 bases, with 9 bases between. CDR1 and CDR2 from the germline V gene are DFQATT and SNEGSKA (reference sequence). The CDR3 DNA follows: TGCAGTGCTAGGAAGTCCCACTCCTACGAGCAGTACTTC. Translation: CSARKSHSYEQYF.

This clonotype has only a few counts. The chain uses TRBV10-3 and TRBJ1-2, with D possibly matching TRBD1 (6 bases). Trimming shortened V by 4 bases and J by 3 bases, and 12 bases separated the two germline ends. The CDR3 runs to 14 residues. Germline values: CDR1 ENHRY, CDR2 SYGVKD. The CDR3 here is CAISAQGKDYGYTF. CDR3 coding DNA: TGTGCCATCAGTGCACAGGGAAAGGACTATGGCTACACCTTC.

The chain couples TRBV20-1 to TRBJ2-5; D is unresolved. V was pared by 0 bases and J by 4 bases, with 6 bases between. Germline loops: CDR1 DFQATT, CDR2 SNEGSKA (reference sequence). This CDR3 spans 12 amino acids. For the CDR3, the DNA is TGCAGTGCTAGAGATTTGCCAGAGACCCAGTACTTC. Translated: CSARDLPETQYF.

The rearrangement links TRBV9 to TRBJ1-2; possible D gene TRBD1, 6 bases. With 1 base removed from V and 6 bases from J, the gap between germline ends came to 13 bases. The CDR3 is 14 residues long. The germline V gene has CDR1 SGDLS and CDR2 YYNGEE. This CDR3 is CASSVSTRGDGYTF. CDR3 DNA: TGTGCCAGCAGCGTATCGACCAGGGGAGATGGCTACACCTTC.

This clonotype occurred a few times. This sequence joins TRBV5-1 and TRBJ1-6; D possibly corresponds to TRBD1 (5 bases). From germline, CDR1 is SGHRS and CDR2 YFSETQ. This CDR3 comprises 18 residues. The V and J ends lost 4 bases and 5 bases respectively, with 22 bases between them. This CDR3 reads CASSPYARVGDDNSPLHF. CDR3 nucleotides: TGCGCCAGCAGCCCCTATGCCAGGGTAGGGGACGATAATTCACCCCTCCACTTT.

This chain joins TRBV6-1 and TRBJ1-3; D uncertain. V dropped 6 bases and J dropped 0 bases, with 12 bases sitting between them. Germline V gives CDR1 MNHNS, CDR2 SASEGT. This CDR3 is 15 amino acids long. The CDR3: CASRRERGSGNTIYF. The CDR3 DNA reads as TGTGCCAGCAGGAGGGAAAGAGGCTCTGGAAACACCATATATTTT.

The chain combines TRBV7-9 with TRBJ1-1, with a weak D call TRBD1 (6 bases). CDR3 length equals 15 residues. Germline V CDR1 and CDR2: SEHNR, FQNEAQ (reference sequence). Trimming took off 0 bases at V and 5 bases at J, with 13 bases between the two ends. This chain's CDR3 is CASSLASGDETEAFF. In nucleotides, the CDR3 is TGTGCCAGCAGCTTAGCCTCAGGGGACGAAACTGAAGCTTTCTTT.

This clonotype was observed many times. This rearrangement joins TRBV29-1 to TRBJ1-2, with D tentatively TRBD1 (5 bases). The CDR3 has 15 amino acids. Germline V gene sequence: CDR1 SQVTM, CDR2 ANQGSEA. V was trimmed by 0 bases and J by 4 bases, leaving 15 bases between them. CDR3 bases: TGCAGCGTTGAAGATCCGATCCAGGGCCTCTATGGCTACACCTTC. Residues: CSVEDPIQGLYGYTF.

This clonotype has a handful of counts. This chain uses TRBV10-3 with TRBJ1-2; 7 nucleotides align to TRBD1. V lost 11 bases and J lost 5; bases outside the gene matches: 11. The CDR3 is 13 amino acids. CDR1 ENHRY and CDR2 SYGVKD come from the germline V gene. The chain's CDR3 is CAVTRDSSYGYTF. DNA for the CDR3: TGTGCCGTTACCCGGGACAGCTCATATGGCTACACCTTC.

In this sample, this clonotype turned up many times. At one end the junction does not follow the germline gene, possibly because of a read error. The V and J genes are TRBV19 and TRBJ1-2; possible D gene TRBD1, 6 bases. The CDR3 runs to 10 residues. Germline V gene sequence: CDR1 LNHDA, CDR2 SQIVND (reference sequence). The CDR3 loop is CGRGGYGYTF. CDR3 coding DNA: TGCGGCAGGGGCGGCTATGGCTACACCTTC.

This clonotype was found many times. This rearrangement joins TRBV12-3 or TRBV12-4 to TRBJ2-1; the D call may be TRBD1 or TRBD2 (6 bases each). The CDR3 runs 15 residues. V was pared by 7 bases and J by 0 bases, with 13 bases between. The CDR3 sequence is CASTSWGASYNEQFF. DNA of the CDR3: TGTGCCAGCACTTCCTGGGGGGCCTCCTACAATGAGCAGTTCTTC.

This clonotype was detected many times. The rearrangement uses TRBV29-1 and TRBJ2-5; D perhaps matches TRBD2 (6 bases). Per germline, CDR1 SQVTM and CDR2 ANQGSEA. The length of the CDR3 is 13 residues. V shed 7 bases and J shed 1 base, with 13 bases lying between them. CDR3 sequence (DNA): TGCAGCGCTGTCCTTAGCGGCCAAGAGACCCAGTACTTC. Amino acids: CSAVLSGQETQYF.

This clonotype was counted a few times. As DNA, the CDR3 is TGTGCCAGCAGCACACAGAAACGGGCAGGGCGGGTGAACACTGAAGCTTTCTTT. It codes for CASSTQKRAGRVNTEAFF. The V gene is TRBV21-1, the J gene TRBJ1-1; TRBD1 is the table's D call, not checked against the DNA. TRBV21-1 is listed as a pseudogene. The CDR3 runs to 18 residues.

This clonotype was recorded at least ten times. This chain links TRBV29-1 with TRBJ1-1, with no clear D. CDR3 length equals 12 residues. Per the germline V gene, CDR1 is SQVTM and CDR2 is ANQGSEA. V lost 6 bases and J 2 bases, leaving 10 bases between the germline ends. The chain's CDR3 is CSVQTKNTEAFF. As DNA, the CDR3 is TGCAGCGTCCAAACGAAAAACACTGAAGCTTTCTTT.

J is TRBJ2-3 and V is TRBV6-1, with D perhaps TRBD1 (6 bases). The germline CDR1 and CDR2 sequences are MNHNS and SASEGT. CDR3 length: 15 amino acids. V shed 6 bases and J shed 1 base, with 14 bases lying between them. The CDR3 sequence: CASRRTGSGTDTQYF. In DNA form, the CDR3 reads TGTGCCAGCAGACGCACAGGGTCCGGCACAGATACGCAGTATTTT.

This chain links TRBV7-2 with TRBJ2-5; 9 bases are shared with TRBD2. This CDR3 spans 15 amino acids. V gave up 3 bases and J gave up 4 bases; unmatched junction bases: 6. Germline loops: CDR1 SGHTA, CDR2 FQGNSA. The CDR3 DNA sequence: TGTGCCAGCAGCTTTAGGGCTAGCGGGGTAGAGACCCAGTACTTC. This encodes CASSFRASGVETQYF. The full variable domain, completed using reference TRBV7-2 and TRBJ2-5, is GAGVSQSPSNKVTEKGKDVELRCDPISGHTALYWYRQSLGQGLEFLIYFQGNSAPDKSGLPSDRFSAERTGGSVSTLTIQRTQQEDSAVYLCASSFRASGVETQYFGPGTRLLVL.

The chain recombines TRBV6-4 with TRBJ2-3; maybe TRBD2 (6 bases). This CDR3 region has 16 residues. The ends were cut back, 5 bases at V and 2 bases at J, with 17 bases in the middle. CDR1 and CDR2 from the germline V gene are MRHNA and SNTAGT. The CDR3 region has the DNA TGTGCCAGCAGTTGGGAAAGGACTACAGCCACAGATACGCAGTATTTT. This encodes CASSWERTTATDTQYF.

This clonotype was counted many times. V and J are TRBV7-2 and TRBJ1-1; D is possibly TRBD1 (6 bases). Trimming took 0 bases from V and 12 from J, leaving 17 bases between them. The V gene's germline CDR1 is SGHTA and CDR2 FQGNSA. The CDR3 extends over 14 amino acids. CDR3 DNA sequence: TGTGCCAGCAGCTTAGCGTTGGGGGGCGGGGTTTCTTTCTTT. Protein product: CASSLALGGGVSFF.

This clonotype was seen many times. The chain uses TRBV5-1 and TRBJ1-1, with D possibly matching TRBD1 (6 bases). Germline-derived CDR1 and CDR2 are SGHRS and YFSETQ. The CDR3 consists of 14 residues. The V end lost 4 bases, the J end lost 6 bases, and 16 bases lay between the germline ends. The CDR3 nucleotides are TGCGCCAGCAGCCTTTTAGGGGGGATCGCTGAAGCTTTCTTT. It is translated as CASSLLGGIAEAFF.

The rearrangement links TRBV18 to TRBJ1-1; D unclear. The germline V gene has CDR1 KGHSH and CDR2 LQKENI. The CDR3 sequence is 12 residues long. V lost 1 base to trimming and J lost 8 bases, with 8 bases between them. The CDR3 sequence is CASSPQITEAFF. The CDR3 DNA is TGTGCCAGCTCACCACAAATTACGGAAGCTTTCTTT.

This clonotype turned up a few times. CDR3 sequence: CASSPLTGEPSYNEQFF. CDR3 in DNA: TGTGCCAGCTCACCCCTAACAGGGGAACCCTCCTACAATGAGCAGTTCTTC. The V and J genes are TRBV18 and TRBJ2-1; 7 bases align to TRBD1. There are 17 residues in the CDR3. The J segment lost 0 bases and the V segment lost 3 bases, leaving 8 bases of the junction unmatched. The germline V gene has CDR1 KGHSH and CDR2 LQKENI.

This clonotype occurred a few times. The chain joins TRBV6-1 to TRBJ2-7, with D possibly being TRBD2 (6 bases). Germline V gene lookup returns CDR1 MNHNS and CDR2 SASEGT. V dropped 6 bases and J dropped 2 bases, with 14 bases sitting between them. The CDR3 is 14 residues long. CDR3 DNA sequence: TGTGCCAGCAGGCGGTTAGCGGCCACCTACGAGCAGTACTTC. This codes for CASRRLAATYEQYF.

The table lists this clonotype with a few counts. This chain joins TRBV5-1 and TRBJ2-7; D perhaps matches TRBD1 (6 bases). The V end was cut by 4 bases, the J end by 3 bases, with 17 bases between. The CDR3 length is 15 residues. The germline V gene encodes CDR1 SGHRS and CDR2 YFSETQ. In DNA form, the CDR3 reads TGCGCCAGCAGCCCCTTTGGGACAAATTACTACGAGCAGTACTTC. Protein sequence: CASSPFGTNYYEQYF. Full variable domain (outside the CDR3, taken from reference TRBV5-1 and TRBJ2-7): KAGVTQTPRYLIKTRGQQVTLSCSPISGHRSVSWYQQTPGQGLQFLFEYFSETQRNKGNFPGRFSGRQFSNSRSEMNVSTLELGDSALYLCASSPFGTNYYEQYFGPGTRLTVT.

CDR3 nucleotides: TGCGCCAGCAGCTTCGAGGCCTACCAGAGGGGCTACAATGAGCAGTTCTTC. Protein sequence: CASSFEAYQRGYNEQFF. V and J are TRBV5-1 and TRBJ2-1; D tentatively reads TRBD1 or TRBD2 (5 bases each). The germline V and J ends were trimmed by 2 bases and 3 bases, with 18 bases remaining between them. Germline CDR1 reads SGHRS; CDR2 reads YFSETQ. The CDR3 sequence is 17 residues long.

This clonotype was recorded many times. The chain carries TRBV4-2 and TRBJ2-5, with TRBD2 as a possible D gene (6 bases). Per germline, CDR1 LGHNA and CDR2 YNFKEQ. V lost 1 base, J lost 0 bases, and 6 bases lay in between. CDR3 length: 14 residues. As DNA, the CDR3 is TGTGCCAGCAGCCAAGGGGGGGACCAAGAGACCCAGTACTTC. It specifies CASSQGGDQETQYF.

This clonotype showed up just a few times. The chain is built from TRBV20-1 and TRBJ2-1; D not certain. The length of the CDR3 is 13 residues. Germline V gives CDR1 DFQATT, CDR2 SNEGSKA (reference sequence). Trimming left V 7 bases short and J 0 bases short, with 10 bases between. CDR3 sequence reads: CSGKHYSYNEQFF. CDR3 DNA: TGCAGTGGCAAACACTACTCCTACAATGAGCAGTTCTTC.

This clonotype has more than one count but fewer than ten. The rearrangement joins TRBV7-9 to TRBJ1-1; a weak D match, TRBD1 (5 bases). The CDR3 totals 15 residues. Trimming took 1 base from V and 0 from J, leaving 9 bases between them. Germline V gene sequence: CDR1 SEHNR, CDR2 FQNEAQ (reference sequence). The CDR3: CASSLEGTVNTEAFF. The CDR3 DNA follows: TGTGCCAGCAGCTTAGAGGGGACGGTGAACACTGAAGCTTTCTTT.

The V and J genes are TRBV6-6 and TRBJ2-3; D is uncertain. Looked up from germline, CDR1 is MNHNY and CDR2 is SVGAGI (reference sequence). Trimming shortened V by 6 bases and J by 2 bases, and 6 bases separated the two germline ends. The CDR3 extends over 12 amino acids. This chain's CDR3 is CASRVTTDTQYF. The CDR3 nucleotides are TGTGCCAGCAGGGTCACCACAGATACGCAGTATTTT.